This T cell receptor beta chain comes out of a study of identical twins (dated by TCRdb to 2016 to 2017). A note on the overall study: The study deep-sequenced TCR alpha and beta repertoires from monozygotic twins, unrelated adults of various ages and cord blood to test whether fetal clonotypes persist. To rule out contamination, replicate twin experiments were performed at different times with different library preparation protocols.

This clonotype has ten or more counts. This receptor's antigen is unknown. No much larger clone is present one base from it, and per-base qualities are unavailable. The library was obtained by 5' RACE. The sequencer listed for this sample is Illumina HiSeq 2000. Template switching introduced a universal primer binding site; the final cDNA contained a unique molecular identifier, enabling accurate counting of TCR cDNA molecules. Specific primers in the conserved constant-segment region were used to synthesize first-strand cDNA for TCR alpha and beta chains. To control for contamination, every cDNA library was double barcoded, receiving both a SMART-Mk sample barcode and Illumina barcodes. TruSeq adapter sequences, together with Illumina sample barcodes, were added in two successive PCR steps. TCR alpha and beta cDNA libraries were sequenced on the Illumina HiSeq platform with custom primers. In the original analysis: Raw reads were processed with MiGEC to extract unique molecular identifiers, and MiXCR was used to determine CDR3 positions. Recombination models were inferred per individual with the repgenHMM and IGoR tools using an EM algorithm. Shared clonotype analysis was performed with the tcR package in R, normalizing sharing by the product of cloneset sizes. To study raw recombination without the effects of thymic and clonal selection, out-of-frame nonproductive sequences were analyzed. In-frame beta chains were kept once TCRdb had trimmed the public reads at Q25 with fastp and called clones with MiXCR. Identical CDR3 proteins give one entry, which carries the most common genes and DNA. TCRdb, not the original authors, processed these V and J calls. The sample has 150,000 or so distinct CDR3 sequences on record, 3% to 4% of them singletons. Clones ranked in the top ten supply more than 6.5% of the sample.

Including the terminal cysteine and phenylalanine, the CDR3 comprises 14 residues. Of the read, only the CDR3 DNA is kept; its 42 bases are in frame from base 1. As encoded in the germline V gene, CDR1 is KGHSH while CDR2 is LQKENI. V is reduced by 5 bases and J by 4 bases, leaving a spacing of 11 bases between them. Every donor in the study was a healthy Caucasian. Using Miltenyi CD45RO+ enrichment and human naive T-cell isolation kits, memory (CD45RO+) and naive T cells were isolated from PBMC. Study-level results and caveats: Compared with coincidental sharing between unrelated individuals, out-of-frame TCR alpha sequences shared between twins showed an excess of sequences with low generation probability. Fewer insertions were carried by abundant cord blood beta clonotypes; a weaker similar trend was observed in young adult naive repertoires, while no such trend was observed in memory repertoires. In monozygotic twins, out-of-frame TCR alpha sharing was systematically underestimated by recombination models, although the models agreed with sharing between unrelated individuals. In beta out-of-frame sequences, excess twin sharing was weaker, because having fewer shared sequences lowered the signal-to-noise ratio. Invariant T cells such as MAIT and iNKT could partly confound zero-insertion analyses, though diverse VJ usage argued against this for most clonotypes. Because the same donors could not be followed over many years, the conclusions depended on cross-sectional statistical analysis.

The chain couples TRBV18 to TRBJ2-2; the D gene is possibly TRBD2, with 6 bases matching. The sequence came from a man aged 18 to 30 in good health. What was sequenced was memory T cells sorted from blood. According to the study, the label for this sample's cell subset or site signals: CD45RO+ enriched T cells. The sequence in DNA is TGTGCCAGCTCAGCCCGGGGAGGCACCGGGGAGCTGTTTTTT. This codes for CASSARGGTGELFF.